This TCR beta chain is drawn from a study of cytomegalovirus exposure and HLA in healthy donors. The CDR3 runs 14 residues. Unmatched junction bases numbered 7, after V lost 5 bases and J lost 6 bases. Germline loops: CDR1 MNHNS, CDR2 SASEGT. PCR employed 60 Vbeta and 13 Jbeta primers. Generated by immunoSEQ multiplex PCR, the TCRdb table keeps only in-frame clones and is missing some. This sample carries 60,000 to 85,000 clones, around 66% of them seen once, and the ten largest clones take roughly 4.9%. Turning to this clone: Its target is not known.

Donors were nominally healthy when sampled, though unrecorded immune exposures were likely. Study-level points and caveats: Using a false discovery rate of 0.05, a later analysis showed that 16,951 TCR beta sequences were associated with HLA alleles. A classifier reportedly called cytomegalovirus status with high sensitivity and specificity. Association of a missense DCLRE1C variant with TCR beta V- and J-gene trimming was reported in a later analysis.

Sample: PBMCs. The sequence was obtained from a man between 60 and 75 years old in good health and CMV-seropositive. V and J are TRBV6-1 and TRBJ2-1, with 7 bases identical to TRBD2. The CDR3 nucleotides are TGTGCCAGCAGTACAACTAGCGAGGGCAATGAGCAGTTCTTC. Protein sequence: CASSTTSEGNEQFF.